The 13 T cell receptor beta chains below were found in one sample sequenced in a study of blood T cell repertoires in COVID-19. The table came from immunoSEQ multiplex PCR; TCRdb's copy has only in-frame clones and leaves some out. The table records roughly 240,000 clones, 80% to 90% of them present only once. Specimen: PBMCs or T cells enriched from blood (not recorded which). These receptors were obtained from a middle-aged man who had been exposed to COVID-19.

The genes are TRBV27 and TRBJ2-1; weak D call: TRBD2 (6 bases). V was shortened by 2 bases and J by 1 base, with 24 bases between the two germline ends. The CDR3 runs 20 residues. Germline V gives CDR1 MNHEY, CDR2 SMNVEV (reference sequence). CDR3 coding DNA: TGTGCCAGCAGTTTAGCCTATTATCGTGACGGGGGACGATCCTACAATGAGCAGTTCTTC. Amino acid sequence: CASSLAYYRDGGRSYNEQFF.

This clone occurred a few times. The CDR3 DNA is TGTGCCAGCAGCCTCACAGAGAACACTGAAGCTTTCTTT. Amino acids: CASSLTENTEAFF. The rearrangement joins TRBV2 to TRBJ1-1; D ambiguous. This CDR3 is 13 amino acids long. Trimming shortened V by 6 bases and J by 1 base, and 9 bases separated the two germline ends. The V gene's germline CDR1 is SNHLY and CDR2 FYNNEI.

The V and J genes are TRBV4-2 and TRBJ1-2; 10 bases map to TRBD1. Germline V lookup: CDR1 LGHNA, CDR2 YNFKEQ. The CDR3 contains 16 residues. V shed 0 bases and J 2 bases; nucleotides not matched to a gene: 3. The CDR3, as DNA: TGTGCCAGCAGCCAAGAGACAGGGGGCTTAAACTATGGCTACACCTTC. This codes for CASSQETGGLNYGYTF.

The V call is TRBV7-3, the J call TRBJ1-2, with TRBD1 as a possible D gene (5 bases). The CDR3 extends over 14 amino acids. V was trimmed by 5 bases and J by 5 bases, leaving 15 bases between them. Germline V lookup: CDR1 SGHTA, CDR2 FQGTGA. In nucleotides, the CDR3 is TGTGCCAGCAGCCCTCAACCGGGGGGATATGGCTACACCTTC. Translation: CASSPQPGGYGYTF.

The DNA of the CDR3 is TGTGCCAGCAGTGAAAGGGGGACCGCCTACAATGAGCAGTTCTTC. Its protein is CASSERGTAYNEQFF. The rearrangement joins TRBV2 to TRBJ2-1; tentatively, D is TRBD1 (6 bases). V lost 2 bases and J 2 bases, leaving 10 bases between the germline ends. The V gene's germline CDR1 is SNHLY and CDR2 FYNNEI. The CDR3 runs to 15 residues.

The chain has TRBV11-3 and TRBJ1-4; D is possibly TRBD1 (5 bases). This CDR3 comprises 18 residues. CDR1 SGHNT and CDR2 YENEEA come from the germline V gene. V lost 2 bases and J lost 4, with 20 bases in between. CDR3 sequence reads: CASSLSLGTGRLNEKLFF. CDR3 nucleotide sequence: TGTGCCAGCAGCTTATCGTTGGGAACAGGCCGGCTTAATGAAAAACTGTTTTTT.

J is TRBJ2-1 and V is TRBV4-2, with 8 nucleotides matching TRBD2. The CDR3 is 17 residues long. The germline V gene has CDR1 LGHNA and CDR2 YNFKEQ. The J segment lost 3 bases and the V segment lost 1 base, leaving 8 bases of the junction unmatched. The CDR3 region is CASSQAPHSGGYNEQFF. The CDR3 nucleotides are TGTGCCAGCAGCCAAGCCCCGCACAGCGGGGGCTACAATGAGCAGTTCTTC.

The chain employs TRBV13 and TRBJ2-3; possible D gene TRBD1, 6 bases. The V and J ends lost 4 bases and 4 bases respectively, with 15 bases between them. Germline lookup yields CDR1 PRHDT and CDR2 FYEKMQ (reference sequence). This CDR3 contains 15 residues. This CDR3 reads CASSSETWGPDTQYF. Here the CDR3 DNA reads TGTGCCAGCAGCTCCGAGACCTGGGGGCCAGATACGCAGTATTTT.

This clone has a single count. CDR3 in DNA: TGTGCCAGCAGCCAAGGACAGGGTACCCTCTACGAGCAGTACTTC. It yields the protein CASSQGQGTLYEQYF. The chain employs TRBV3-1 (or the pseudogene TRBV3-2) and TRBJ2-7, with TRBD1 matching over 7 bases. The CDR3 extends over 15 amino acids. J was trimmed by 3 bases and V by 1 base; bases with no gene match: 6. Germline CDR1 and CDR2: LGHDT and YNNKEL (reference sequence).

The chain joins TRBV7-9 to TRBJ1-1, with 8 bases lining up with TRBD1. The V gene end was trimmed by 3 bases and the J gene end by 1 base; junction bases not matched to a gene: 1. The germline gives CDR1 SEHNR, CDR2 FQNEAQ (reference sequence). The CDR3 is 14 amino acids. This chain's CDR3 is CASSFGTGNTEAFF. DNA for the CDR3: TGTGCCAGCAGCTTTGGGACAGGGAACACTGAAGCTTTCTTT.

V usage is TRBV11-2 and J usage is TRBJ1-1; D ambiguous. Germline loops: CDR1 SGHAT, CDR2 FQNNGV. The CDR3 spans 14 residues. With 4 bases removed from V and 1 base from J, the gap between germline ends came to 10 bases. The CDR3 nucleotides are TGTGCCAGCAGCTCCTACAGAGAGAACACTGAAGCTTTCTTT. Translation: CASSSYRENTEAFF.

This clone has only a few counts. The genes are TRBV19 and TRBJ1-5, with D perhaps TRBD1 (6 bases). Germline V gene sequence: CDR1 LNHDA, CDR2 SQIVND (reference sequence). The CDR3 consists of 17 residues. V shed 4 bases and J shed 9 bases, with 25 bases lying between them. The CDR3 DNA sequence: TGTGCCAGTAGTACTGGGAAATGGGACATCGCCGATTTGCCCCAGCATTTT. Translated: CASSTGKWDIADLPQHF.

This chain links TRBV4-1 with TRBJ2-1; 7 bases are shared with TRBD1. Trimming at V came to 0 bases and at J to 8 bases, leaving 10 bases not matched to a gene. This CDR3 region has 16 residues. The germline V gene has CDR1 MGHRA and CDR2 YSYEKL. CDR3 protein: CASSQEVRTGLDEQFF. The DNA of the CDR3 is TGCGCCAGCAGCCAAGAAGTACGGACAGGCTTGGATGAGCAGTTCTTC.